This TCR beta chain is from a study of PD-L1 blockade in urothelial cancer. Study-level background: Most patients, about 90% of the roughly 29, were males with bladder-origin cancer.

Each patient's cancer was a locally advanced or metastatic urothelial carcinoma. The V end was cut by 0 bases, the J end by 5 bases, with 16 bases between. Germline V gives CDR1 MGHRA, CDR2 YSYEKL. The CDR3 consists of 16 residues. The table came from immunoSEQ multiplex PCR; TCRdb's copy has only in-frame clones and leaves some out. The sample carries tens of thousands of clones, roughly 82% recorded once. This TCR was sampled from a man aged 65-85 years with urothelial cancer. J is TRBJ2-5 and V is TRBV4-1; D may be TRBD2 (5 bases). The material sequenced was PBMCs, taken around atezolizumab (anti-PD-L1) treatment. The CDR3 nucleotides are TGCGCCAGCAGCCAAGAGCGGGTGGGCGGTTTGGAGACCCAGTACTTC. Translating it yields CASSQERVGGLETQYF.